This T cell receptor (beta chain) was retrieved from a study of blood T cell repertoires in COVID-19 (dated by TCRdb to 2020 to 2022). Concerning the study at large: Collaborator samples came from the United States, Italy and Spain and covered acute and convalescent phases of COVID-19. Samples came from the ongoing ImmuneRACE study (first 160 participants) plus 1,254 subjects from 6 global collaborators. Where HLA class I and class II types were available, the types were taken from metadata supplied by the sample provider, not from assay-based typing. Nearly every sample came with metadata listing a de-identified subject ID, COVID-19 status, age in years and sex. The material from the prospective study consisted of cDNA or gDNA derived from T cells, B-cell-depleted T cells, or PBMCs. A freely available public database, intended as a resource for researchers studying the immune response to SARS-CoV-2, is where the repertoires were released. The dataset comprised deeply sampled blood TCRbeta repertoires from subjects exposed to, actively infected with, or recovered from COVID-19. The investigation overall reported the following: How much clinical and demographic metadata was included differed by source and by participant, and the metadata was provided uncurated.

Another Seattle source contributed samples from volunteer blood donors who had recovered from COVID-19. Whole blood was collected in K2EDTA tubes by collaborating institutions according to the institutions' own protocols. For TCRbeta analysis, collaborators shipped samples in one of three forms: frozen whole blood, isolated PBMCs, or DNA extracted from either of those sample types. In the germline V gene, CDR1 corresponds to MGHRA and CDR2 to YSYEKL. The CDR3 numbers 14 residues from cysteine through phenylalanine. Solely the CDR3 DNA is kept, with 42 bases framed from the first base. V was cut back by 4 bases and J by 2 bases, leaving a gap of 11 bases between them. As to this clone: What this receptor recognizes is not known. No much larger clone is present one base from it, and per-base qualities are unavailable.

The immunoSEQ Assay, a bias-controlled multiplex PCR, was used to amplify TCRbeta CDR3 regions from genomic DNA. Turning to the authors' computational methods: The number of nucleated cells in each sample was estimated by amplification of reference gene primers within the assay. To quantify the absolute abundance of each unique TCRbeta CDR3 rearrangement, sequence reads were collapsed and filtered. Productive Simpson clonality was computed per sample as the square root of Simpson's diversity index over productive rearrangements. This is the immuneACCESS table as TCRdb keeps it, with only in-frame sequences that have V and J called. A part of the clones is gone; compared with another copy, unresolved V genes explain less than half, and the rest is unexplained. That table is the source of V, J and clone size, and D and trimming were worked out from the DNA. The sample table contains roughly 240,000 clones; only one count was recorded for approximately 86% of them. The top ten hold roughly 3% of the sample.

This clonotype originated in a woman in her twenties or thirties who had recovered from COVID-19. The V and J genes are TRBV4-1 and TRBJ1-2; possibly the D gene is TRBD1, per 5 matching bases. The source material was peripheral blood. Here the CDR3 is given as CASSPVRGNYGYTF. The nucleotide sequence is given as TGCGCCAGCAGCCCCGTTCGGGGGAACTATGGCTACACCTTC.